This TCR beta chain was sequenced during a study of technical replicates of blood from a few donors. The table came from immunoSEQ multiplex PCR; TCRdb's copy has only in-frame clones and leaves some out. This table has about 100,000 clones, about 94% appearing once. V shed 0 bases, J shed 10 bases, and the junction held 11 bases outside the gene matches. Germline V gene sequence: CDR1 SGHNT, CDR2 YYREEE (reference sequence). CDR3 length: 16 amino acids. Sequencing was performed on T cells isolated from PBMCs. The TCR comes from a human donor in good health. The chain employs TRBV5-4 and TRBJ2-3; 10 nucleotides align to TRBD2. The CDR3 sequence: CASSLATSGIRRSQYF. The CDR3 DNA is TGTGCCAGCAGCTTGGCAACTAGCGGGATTCGACGATCGCAGTATTTT.